Listed here are 15 T cell receptor beta chains from one sample, sequenced in a study of cytomegalovirus exposure and HLA in healthy donors. The PCR contained 60 Vbeta and 13 Jbeta primers. This table comes from immunoSEQ multiplex PCR, and its TCRdb copy is limited to in-frame clones, with some not included. The sample shows around 130,000 clones, 81% of them seen only once. The sequencing input was PBMCs. These receptors were collected from a woman between 40 and 50 years old in good health and CMV-seronegative.

V and J are TRBV28 and TRBJ1-2, with D possibly matching TRBD1 (6 bases). This CDR3 contains 14 residues. Looked up from germline, CDR1 is MDHEN and CDR2 is SYDVKM. The ends were cut back, 7 bases at V and 2 bases at J, with 14 bases in the middle. CDR3 protein: CASMGGRLNYGYTF. The CDR3 region has the DNA TGTGCCAGCATGGGGGGGCGCTTGAACTATGGCTACACCTTC.

A word on this clone: The germline gene is not matched at one end of the junction; a read error may be the cause. This chain links TRBV7-9 with TRBJ2-7, with a possible D match to TRBD2 (5 bases). The CDR3 consists of 12 residues. Looked up from germline, CDR1 is SEHNR and CDR2 is FQNEAQ (reference sequence). In DNA, the CDR3 is TGTTCCAGCAGCTACGGGGAATACGAGCAGTACTTC. This gives the protein CSSSYGEYEQYF.

The chain combines TRBV7-9 with TRBJ2-3, with D maybe TRBD1 (6 bases). Germline CDR1 and CDR2: SEHNR and FQNEAQ (reference sequence). This CDR3 comprises 16 residues. Trimming left V 2 bases short and J 1 base short, with 13 bases between. The DNA of the CDR3 is TGTGCCAGCAGCTTAAACACCAGGGGTCGCACAGATACGCAGTATTTT. Amino acids: CASSLNTRGRTDTQYF.

The chain uses TRBV11-2 and TRBJ2-1; 10 nucleotides align to TRBD2. CDR3 length: 15 amino acids. Germline V gives CDR1 SGHAT, CDR2 FQNNGV. The trim removed 2 bases at V and 4 bases at J, leaving 2 bases unmatched. The CDR3 DNA follows: TGTGCCAGCAGCTTAACTAGCGGGATTTACAATGAGCAGTTCTTC. Amino acid sequence: CASSLTSGIYNEQFF.

This chain links TRBV11-2 with TRBJ2-7; the D gene is possibly TRBD2 (6 bases). Germline values: CDR1 SGHAT, CDR2 FQNNGV. The CDR3 runs to 13 residues. Between the trimmed V and J ends, which lost 6 bases and 7 bases, there was a span of 16 bases. Here the CDR3 DNA reads TGTGCCAGCAGTCCTTCGCGGGACCTTGAGCAGTACTTC. It is translated as CASSPSRDLEQYF.

The chain employs TRBV5-1 and TRBJ2-1; 8 positions agree with TRBD2. Germline values: CDR1 SGHRS, CDR2 YFSETQ. The V gene end was trimmed by 0 bases and the J gene end by 4 bases; junction bases not matched to a gene: 3. The CDR3 has 15 amino acids. CDR3 coding DNA: TGCGCCAGCAGCTTGGACACTAGCGGTTACAATGAGCAGTTCTTC. As protein: CASSLDTSGYNEQFF.

About this clone: The germline gene is not matched at one end of the junction; a read error may be the cause. The sample contains more than one DNA sequence encoding this CDR3. The chain is built from TRBV11-2 and TRBJ1-2, with D possibly matching TRBD1 (5 bases). The germline V gene encodes CDR1 SGHAT and CDR2 FQNNGV. This CDR3 has 13 amino acids. The CDR3 sequence: CASSLAGSRGYTF. The CDR3 DNA is TGCGCCAGCAGCTTAGCAGGGTCTCGTGGCTACACCTTC. Together with reference TRBV11-2 and TRBJ1-2, the CDR3 gives the full variable domain: EAGVAQSPRYKIIEKRQSVAFWCNPISGHATLYWYQQILGQGPKLLIQFQNNGVVDDSQLPKDRFSAERLKGVDSTLKIQPAKLEDSAVYLCASSLAGSRGYTFGSGTRLTVV.

This chain uses TRBV4-1 with TRBJ2-2; D is perhaps TRBD2 (6 bases). The length of the CDR3 is 15 residues. V was clipped by 3 bases and J by 5 bases, with 13 bases between them. Germline V lookup: CDR1 MGHRA, CDR2 YSYEKL. The CDR3: CASSQIWGVTGELFF. CDR3 in DNA: TGCGCCAGCAGCCAGATATGGGGGGTAACCGGGGAGCTGTTTTTT.

This sequence joins TRBV27 and TRBJ2-7, with TRBD2 matching 10 bases. There are 13 residues in the CDR3. The V segment lost 7 bases and the J segment 0 bases; nucleotides outside the gene matches: 0. Germline loops: CDR1 MNHEY, CDR2 SMNVEV (reference sequence). In DNA form, the CDR3 reads TGTGCCAGCACTAGCGGGAGCTCCTACGAGCAGTACTTC. Its protein is CASTSGSSYEQYF.

This chain connects TRBV9 to TRBJ1-2; D is unresolved. The CDR3 consists of 11 residues. The V end was cut by 4 bases, the J end by 5 bases, with 6 bases between. In germline, CDR1 is SGDLS, CDR2 YYNGEE. Here the CDR3 DNA reads TGTGCCAGCAGCTCCGGTTATGGCTACACCTTC. Protein: CASSSGYGYTF. Full variable domain (rest looked up from reference TRBV9 and TRBJ1-2): DSGVTQTPKHLITATGQRVTLRCSPRSGDLSVYWYQQSLDQGLQFLIQYYNGEERAKGNILERFSAQQFPDLHSELNLSSLELGDSALYFCASSSGYGYTFGSGTRLTVV.

CDR3 region: CASRNRGGTQYF. The CDR3 nucleotides read TGCGCCAGCCGCAACCGGGGGGGGACCCAGTACTTC. This chain uses TRBV23-1 with TRBJ2-5, with 8 nucleotides matching TRBD2. TRBV23-1 is an ORF, and what it does is uncertain. The CDR3 extends over 12 amino acids. The V gene end was trimmed by 8 bases and the J gene end by 7 bases; junction bases not matched to a gene: 6.

The table lists this clone with a count of one. The chain links TRBV5-1 to TRBJ2-3; D possibly corresponds to TRBD1 (6 bases). Trimming pared 6 bases from V and 1 base from J, leaving 24 bases between. The CDR3 consists of 18 residues. Per germline, CDR1 SGHRS and CDR2 YFSETQ. CDR3 loop: CASTPRTGKGGGTDTQYF. CDR3 sequence (DNA): TGCGCCAGCACCCCGCGCACAGGGAAAGGAGGCGGCACAGATACGCAGTATTTT.

J is TRBJ1-3 and V is TRBV19; 12 bases match TRBD1. V lost 5 bases to trimming and J lost 2 bases; unmatched junction nucleotides: 13. The CDR3 sequence is 19 residues long. CDR1 is LNHDA, CDR2 SQIVND, per germline (reference sequence). DNA of the CDR3: TGTGCCAGTAGTGTCTCCGGGACAGGGGGCGAGAGGGCTGGAAACACCATATATTTT. Amino acid sequence: CASSVSGTGGERAGNTIYF.

V usage is TRBV14 and J usage is TRBJ2-1, with 7 bases lining up with TRBD2. Germline V gene sequence: CDR1 SGHDN, CDR2 FVKESK. V lost 0 bases to trimming and J lost 2 bases; unmatched junction nucleotides: 4. The CDR3 consists of 16 residues. CDR3 residues: CASSQDSGWTYNEQFF. CDR3 coding DNA: TGTGCCAGCAGCCAAGATAGCGGGTGGACCTACAATGAGCAGTTCTTC.

The rearrangement links TRBV21-1 to TRBJ2-3; the table's D gene call, TRBD1, was not cross checked with the DNA. TRBV21-1 is a recognized pseudogene. The CDR3 sequence is 15 residues long. The CDR3 nucleotides read TGTGCCAGCAGCAAATTCGCAGGGAACACAGATACGCAGTATTTT. Protein product: CASSKFAGNTDTQYF.